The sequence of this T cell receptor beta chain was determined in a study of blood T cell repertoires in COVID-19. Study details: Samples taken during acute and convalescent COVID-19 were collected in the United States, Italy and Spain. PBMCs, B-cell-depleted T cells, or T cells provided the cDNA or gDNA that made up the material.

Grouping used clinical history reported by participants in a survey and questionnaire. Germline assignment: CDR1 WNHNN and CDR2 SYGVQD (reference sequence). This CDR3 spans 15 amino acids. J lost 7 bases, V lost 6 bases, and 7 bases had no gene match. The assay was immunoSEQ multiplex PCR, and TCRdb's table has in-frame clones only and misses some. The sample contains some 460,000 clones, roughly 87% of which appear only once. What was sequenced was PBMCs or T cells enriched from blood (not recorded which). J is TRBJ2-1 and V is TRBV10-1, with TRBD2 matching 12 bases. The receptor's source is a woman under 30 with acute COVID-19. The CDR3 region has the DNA TGCGCCAGCAGCGATCCCGGGACTAGCGGGAATGAGCAGTTCTTC. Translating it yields CASSDPGTSGNEQFF.